These 13 T cell receptor beta chains share one sample of origin, sequenced in a study of beta chain features in type 1 diabetes. Their target antigens are unknown. Sequenced material consisted of expressed TCRB transcripts (all of the isolated RNA was reverse transcribed). Sequencing used immunoSEQ multiplex PCR; TCRdb keeps in-frame clones, though not all of them. The profile shows hundreds of thousands of clones, more than 12% of them singletons. Study observations and caveats: Patients with Type 1 diabetes showed moderately but significantly shorter TCRB CDR3s in all four CD4+ subsets.

Sequenced input: naive CD4+ T cells from blood. The receptor set was obtained from a man aged 18 to 29 with type 1 diabetes.

The V gene is TRBV9, the J gene TRBJ2-1; the D is unclear. The germline V gene encodes CDR1 SGDLS and CDR2 YYNGEE. V was trimmed by 2 bases and J by 5 bases, leaving 14 bases between them. The CDR3 contains 15 residues. The CDR3, as DNA: TGTGCCAGCAGCGTCAAAATCGCCGGACACAATGAGCAGTTCTTC. This sequence encodes CASSVKIAGHNEQFF.

This clone showed up just a few times. This chain joins TRBV7-9 and TRBJ1-1; D is unclear. Trimming cost V 2 bases and J 1 base, with 5 bases left between them. This CDR3 has 13 residues. In germline, CDR1 is SEHNR, CDR2 FQNEAQ (reference sequence). CDR3 sequence reads: CASSLHENTEAFF. The CDR3 region has the DNA TGTGCCAGCAGCTTACACGAGAACACTGAAGCTTTCTTT.

The chain employs TRBV6-5 and TRBJ2-7, with 9 positions matching TRBD1. This CDR3 is built from 15 residues. Per germline, CDR1 MNHEY and CDR2 SVGAGI. V trimming: 6 bases; J trimming: 4 bases; junction bases outside the gene matches: 10. The CDR3 bases are TGTGCCAGCAGGGAACAGGGGGCAGGGGCTTACGAGCAGTACTTC. Its translation is CASREQGAGAYEQYF.

J is TRBJ1-2 and V is TRBV14; the D gene is possibly TRBD1 (5 bases). V lost 3 bases and J 3 bases, leaving 11 bases between the germline ends. CDR1 is SGHDN, CDR2 FVKESK, per germline. CDR3 length: 14 residues. The CDR3 sequence is CASSHRPTDYGYTF. DNA of the CDR3: TGTGCCAGCAGCCACCGACCGACAGACTATGGCTACACCTTC.

This clone was seen only a few times. The V and J genes are TRBV28 and TRBJ2-1; D ambiguous. The V and J ends lost 5 bases and 10 bases respectively, with 9 bases between them. The germline CDR1 and CDR2 sequences are MDHEN and SYDVKM. This CDR3 contains 11 residues. CDR3 region: CASSLQYEQFF. CDR3 bases: TGTGCCAGCAGTCTCCAGTACGAGCAGTTCTTC. Complete variable domain (other parts from reference TRBV28 and TRBJ2-1): DVKVTQSSRYLVKRTGEKVFLECVQDMDHENMFWYRQDPGLGLRLIYFSYDVKMKEKGDIPEGYSVSREKKERFSLILESASTNQTSMYLCASSLQYEQFFGPGTRLTVL.

This clone occurred a few times. J is TRBJ2-3 and V is TRBV7-9; D may be TRBD1 (6 bases). Germline V gives CDR1 SEHNR, CDR2 FQNEAQ (reference sequence). The length of the CDR3 is 14 residues. V lost 5 bases, J lost 3 bases, and 12 bases lay in between. DNA for the CDR3: TGTGCCAGCAGCCTCCAGCAGGGGACAGATACGCAGTATTTT. As protein: CASSLQQGTDTQYF.

The genes are TRBV6-5 and TRBJ2-7; perhaps TRBD2 as D (6 bases). The CDR3 covers 15 residues. V lost 6 bases to trimming and J lost 2 bases, with 17 bases between them. CDR1 and CDR2 from the germline V gene are MNHEY and SVGAGI. CDR3 sequence reads: CASRGLGGGAYEQYF. The CDR3 nucleotides read TGTGCCAGCAGGGGCCTCGGAGGCGGGGCCTACGAGCAGTACTTC.

This clone was seen repeatedly, ten times or more. The chain joins TRBV23-1 to TRBJ2-1, with unresolved D. TRBV23-1 is an ORF, and what it does is uncertain. Trimming left V 3 bases short and J 10 bases short, with 4 bases between. The CDR3 has 10 amino acids. CDR3: CASSHAEQFF. CDR3 nucleotide sequence: TGCGCCAGCAGTCACGCCGAGCAGTTCTTC.

The table lists this clone with a few counts. The genes are TRBV30 and TRBJ1-2; D ambiguous. Germline CDR1 and CDR2: GTSNPN and SVGIG (reference sequence). There are 12 residues in the CDR3. Trimming took off 3 bases at V and 8 bases at J, with 13 bases between the two ends. The CDR3 spells CAWRSEAAGYTF. The CDR3 bases are TGTGCCTGGAGAAGCGAGGCGGCCGGCTACACCTTC.

On this clone itself: Other DNA sequences in this sample translate to the same CDR3. The chain uses TRBV6-5 and TRBJ1-2, with unresolved D. Germline V CDR1 and CDR2: MNHEY, SVGAGI. Trimming removed 2 bases from V and 8 bases from J, with 6 bases in between. This CDR3 has 11 residues. The CDR3 is CASSYPGGYTF. The CDR3 DNA reads TGTGCCAGCAGTTACCCGGGCGGCTACACCTTC.

The chain employs TRBV30 and TRBJ2-5, with D tentatively TRBD1 (6 bases). The J call may be mistaken, given a closer DNA end match to TRBJ2-7. The germline V gene encodes CDR1 GTSNPN and CDR2 SVGIG (reference sequence). The CDR3 totals 14 residues. For the CDR3, the DNA is TGTGCCTGGAGTGTACCGGTTAGGGGGAACGAGCAGTACTTC. Its translation: CAWSVPVRGNEQYF.

The J gene is TRBJ1-6, the V gene TRBV6-1; no firm D call. CDR3 length equals 14 residues. CDR1 and CDR2 (germline): MNHNS, SASEGT. V shed 3 bases and J shed 0 bases, with 3 bases lying between them. DNA for the CDR3: TGTGCCAGCAGTGAGAGCTCCTATAATTCACCCCTCCACTTT. Translated: CASSESSYNSPLHF.

The gene calls are TRBV18 and TRBJ2-1; D is perhaps TRBD1 or TRBD2 (5 bases each). This CDR3 contains 14 residues. V was shortened by 5 bases and J by 7 bases, with 15 bases between the two germline ends. Germline V gives CDR1 KGHSH, CDR2 LQKENI. CDR3 in DNA: TGTGCCAGCTCAACGGGACCAGAAGAGAATGAGCAGTTCTTC. This encodes CASSTGPEENEQFF.